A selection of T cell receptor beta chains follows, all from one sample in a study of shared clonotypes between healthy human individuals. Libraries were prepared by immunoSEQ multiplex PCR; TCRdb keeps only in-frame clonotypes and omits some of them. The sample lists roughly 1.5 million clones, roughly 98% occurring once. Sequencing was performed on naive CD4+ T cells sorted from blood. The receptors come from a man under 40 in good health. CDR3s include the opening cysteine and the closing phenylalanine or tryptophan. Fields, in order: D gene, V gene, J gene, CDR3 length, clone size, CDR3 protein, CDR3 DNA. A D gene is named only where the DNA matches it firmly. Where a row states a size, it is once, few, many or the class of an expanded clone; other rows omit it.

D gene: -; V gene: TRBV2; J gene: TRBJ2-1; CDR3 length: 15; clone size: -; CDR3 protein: CASDRGVAGVDEQFF; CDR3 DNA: TGTGCCAGTGACAGGGGAGTAGCGGGAGTCGATGAGCAGTTCTTC
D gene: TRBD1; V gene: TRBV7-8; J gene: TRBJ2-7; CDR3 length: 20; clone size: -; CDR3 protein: CASSLATFPGQGLKSYEQYF; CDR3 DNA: TGTGCCAGCAGCTTAGCCACCTTCCCGGGACAGGGTTTAAAATCCTACGAGCAGTACTTC
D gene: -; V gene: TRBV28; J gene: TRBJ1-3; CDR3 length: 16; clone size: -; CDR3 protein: CASSSLGGDSGNTIYF; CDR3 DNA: TGTGCCAGCAGTTCCCTGGGGGGAGACTCTGGAAACACCATATATTTT
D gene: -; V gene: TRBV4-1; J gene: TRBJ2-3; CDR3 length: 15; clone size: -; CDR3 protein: CASSHQPSGTDTQYF; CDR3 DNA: TGCGCCAGCAGCCATCAGCCCTCGGGGACAGATACGCAGTATTTT
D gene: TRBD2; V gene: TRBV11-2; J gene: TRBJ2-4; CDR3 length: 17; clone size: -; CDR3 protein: CASSLTTSGFGKNIQYF; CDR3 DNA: TGTGCCAGCAGCCTCACGACTAGCGGTTTCGGCAAAAACATTCAGTACTTC
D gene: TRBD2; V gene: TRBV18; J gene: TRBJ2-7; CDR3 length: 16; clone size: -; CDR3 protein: CASSPNQREATYEQYF; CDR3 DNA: TGTGCCAGCTCACCAAACCAGCGGGAGGCCACCTACGAGCAGTACTTC
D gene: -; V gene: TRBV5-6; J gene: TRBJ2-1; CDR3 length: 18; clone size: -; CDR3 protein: CASSLVTFSVSSYNEQFF; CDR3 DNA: TGTGCCAGCAGCTTGGTAACATTTTCCGTAAGCTCCTACAATGAGCAGTTCTTC
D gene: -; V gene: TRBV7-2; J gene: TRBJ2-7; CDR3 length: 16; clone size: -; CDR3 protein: CASSFFFTGTTYEQYF; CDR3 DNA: TGTGCCAGCAGCTTCTTCTTCACAGGCACGACCTACGAGCAGTACTTC
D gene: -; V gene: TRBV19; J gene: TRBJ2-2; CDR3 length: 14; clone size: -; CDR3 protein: CASSIGPNTGELFF; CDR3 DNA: TGTGCCAGTAGTATAGGGCCAAACACCGGGGAGCTGTTTTTT
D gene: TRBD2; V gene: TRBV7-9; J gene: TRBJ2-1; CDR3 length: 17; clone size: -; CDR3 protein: CASSSRTSGRGYNEQFF; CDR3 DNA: TGTGCCAGCAGCTCAAGGACTAGCGGGAGGGGCTACAATGAGCAGTTCTTC
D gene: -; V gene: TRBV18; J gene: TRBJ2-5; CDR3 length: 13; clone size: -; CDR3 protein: CASSPPSKETQYF; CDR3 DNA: TGTGCCAGCTCACCACCGTCGAAAGAGACCCAGTACTTC
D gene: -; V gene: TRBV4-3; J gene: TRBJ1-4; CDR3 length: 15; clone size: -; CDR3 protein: CASSPRVATNEKLFF; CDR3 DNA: TGCGCCAGCAGCCCCCGGGTCGCAACTAATGAAAAACTGTTTTTT
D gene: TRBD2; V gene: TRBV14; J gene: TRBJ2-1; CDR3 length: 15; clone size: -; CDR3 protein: CASSQAGGLYNEQFF; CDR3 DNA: TGTGCCAGCAGCCAGGCGGGAGGGCTCTACAATGAGCAGTTCTTC
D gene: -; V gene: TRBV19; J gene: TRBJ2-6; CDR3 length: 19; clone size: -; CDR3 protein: CASSILGARLRTGANVLTF; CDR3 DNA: TGTGCCAGTAGTATTCTGGGGGCGAGGTTAAGGACTGGGGCCAACGTCCTGACTTTC
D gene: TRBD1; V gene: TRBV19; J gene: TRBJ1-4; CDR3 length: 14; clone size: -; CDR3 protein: CASSADRRLEKLFF; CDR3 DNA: TGTGCCAGTAGCGCGGACAGGCGTTTGGAAAAACTGTTTTTT
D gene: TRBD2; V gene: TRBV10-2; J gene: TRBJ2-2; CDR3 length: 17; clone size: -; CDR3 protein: CASSDLLAGGLTGELFF; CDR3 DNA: TGCGCCAGCAGTGATTTACTAGCGGGAGGTTTAACCGGGGAGCTGTTTTTT
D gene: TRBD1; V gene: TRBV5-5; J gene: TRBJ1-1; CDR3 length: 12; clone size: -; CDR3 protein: CASSLGTGEAFF; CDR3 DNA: TGTGCCAGCAGCTTGGGGACAGGTGAAGCTTTCTTT
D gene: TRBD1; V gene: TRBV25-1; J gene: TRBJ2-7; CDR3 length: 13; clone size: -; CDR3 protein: CASSRGQTYEQYF; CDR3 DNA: TGTGCCAGCAGTAGGGGACAGACCTACGAGCAGTACTTC
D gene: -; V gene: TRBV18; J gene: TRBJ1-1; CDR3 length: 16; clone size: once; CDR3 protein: CASSLTLNSKNTEAFF; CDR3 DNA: TGTGCCAGCTCACTAACCCTTAATTCCAAGAACACTGAAGCTTTCTTT
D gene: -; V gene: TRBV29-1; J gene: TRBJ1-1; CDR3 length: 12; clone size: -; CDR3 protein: CSARIYNTEAFF; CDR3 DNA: TGCAGCGCACGGATTTACAACACTGAAGCTTTCTTT
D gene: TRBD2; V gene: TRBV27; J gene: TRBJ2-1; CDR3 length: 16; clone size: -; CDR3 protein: CASSRVTSGFYNEQFF; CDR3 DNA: TGTGCCAGCAGTAGGGTGACTAGCGGCTTTTACAATGAGCAGTTCTTC
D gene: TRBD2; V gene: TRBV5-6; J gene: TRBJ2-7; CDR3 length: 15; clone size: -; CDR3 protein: CASSSGLAGNYEQYF; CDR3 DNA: TGTGCCAGCAGCTCAGGACTAGCGGGGAACTACGAGCAGTACTTC
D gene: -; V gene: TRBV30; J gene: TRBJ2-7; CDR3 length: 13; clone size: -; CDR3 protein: CAWSVRVRDEQYF; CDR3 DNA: TGTGCCTGGAGTGTGAGGGTTCGGGACGAGCAGTACTTC
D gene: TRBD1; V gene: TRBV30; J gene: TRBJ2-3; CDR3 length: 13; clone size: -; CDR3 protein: CAWRGTGPDTQYF; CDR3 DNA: TGTGCCTGGAGGGGGACAGGGCCCGATACGCAGTATTTT
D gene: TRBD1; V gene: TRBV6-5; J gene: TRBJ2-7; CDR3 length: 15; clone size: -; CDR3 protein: CASKRSGTDYYEQYF; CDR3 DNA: TGTGCCAGCAAACGATCCGGGACAGACTACTACGAGCAGTACTTC
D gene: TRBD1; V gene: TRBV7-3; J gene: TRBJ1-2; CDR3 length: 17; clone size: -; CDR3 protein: CASSSPPIRDRGHGYTF; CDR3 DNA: TGTGCCAGCAGCTCCCCCCCCATACGGGACAGGGGCCATGGCTACACCTTC
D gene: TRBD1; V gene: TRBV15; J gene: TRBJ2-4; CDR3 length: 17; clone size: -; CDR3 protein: CATSSRQGAAAKNIQYF; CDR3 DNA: TGTGCCACCAGCAGTCGACAGGGGGCGGCGGCCAAAAACATTCAGTACTTC
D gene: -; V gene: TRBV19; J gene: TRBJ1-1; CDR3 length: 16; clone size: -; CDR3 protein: CASRPPALTSNTEAFF; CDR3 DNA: TGTGCCAGTCGTCCACCCGCTTTGACATCGAACACTGAAGCTTTCTTT
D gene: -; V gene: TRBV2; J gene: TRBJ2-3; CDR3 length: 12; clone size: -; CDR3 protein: CASGVATDTQYF; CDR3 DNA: TGTGCCAGCGGAGTAGCCACAGATACGCAGTATTTT
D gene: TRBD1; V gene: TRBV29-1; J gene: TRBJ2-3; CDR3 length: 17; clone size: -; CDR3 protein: CSVVFVLGTGFYDTQYF; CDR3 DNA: TGCAGCGTTGTTTTCGTATTGGGGACAGGGTTTTACGATACGCAGTATTTT
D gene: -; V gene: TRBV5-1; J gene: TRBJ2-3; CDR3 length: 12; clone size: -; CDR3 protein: CASSLGRDTQYF; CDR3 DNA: TGCGCCAGCAGCTTGGGAAGAGATACGCAGTATTTT
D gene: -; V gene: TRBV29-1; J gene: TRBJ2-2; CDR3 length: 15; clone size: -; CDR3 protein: CSVGVANANTGELFF; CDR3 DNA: TGCAGCGTTGGCGTGGCCAACGCGAACACCGGGGAGCTGTTTTTT
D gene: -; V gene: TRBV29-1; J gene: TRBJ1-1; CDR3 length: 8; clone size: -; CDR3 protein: CSAESAFF; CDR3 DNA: TGCAGCGCCGAGTCGGCTTTCTTT
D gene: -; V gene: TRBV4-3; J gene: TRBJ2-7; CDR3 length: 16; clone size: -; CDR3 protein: CASSQAADREPYEQYF; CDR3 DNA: TGCGCCAGCAGCCAAGCCGCCGACCGGGAGCCCTACGAGCAGTACTTC